This T cell receptor (beta chain) was sequenced for a study of blood T cell repertoires in COVID-19. Turning to the study itself: Italy, Spain and the United States were the sources of the convalescent and acute COVID-19 samples.

The V end lost 4 bases, the J end lost 4 bases, and 14 bases lay between the germline ends. Germline CDR1 SGHRS, CDR2 YFSETQ. The CDR3 is 14 residues long. Original handling: Reference gene primer amplification gave nucleated cell count estimates. Profiled with immunoSEQ multiplex PCR; TCRdb holds only in-frame clones, not every one. That table supplies the V and J calls and clone size; D and trimming were determined from the DNA. This table has about 440,000 clones, around 89% appearing once. This sequence was found in a woman between 25 and 40 years old with acute or convalescent COVID-19. Material: peripheral blood. The chain uses TRBV5-1 and TRBJ2-5; D unclear. In nucleotides, the CDR3 is TGCGCCAGCAGCGGAGAGATGGTGAGAGAGACCCAGTACTTC. It is translated as CASSGEMVRETQYF.